The entry that follows covers one T cell receptor beta chain sequence. This sample stems from a study of blood T cell repertoires in COVID-19. Study-wide context: T cells, B-cell-depleted T cells, or PBMCs provided the cDNA or gDNA that served as material.

Sequencing used immunoSEQ multiplex PCR; TCRdb keeps in-frame clones, though not all of them. The sample shows approximately 200,000 clones, 80% to 85% of them seen only once. V was pared by 0 bases and J by 3 bases, with 4 bases between. CDR1 and CDR2 (germline): SGDLS, YYNGEE. This CDR3 has 13 residues. The clonotype comes from a human donor in a cohort sampled during active COVID-19. The source material was peripheral blood. This sequence joins TRBV9 and TRBJ2-1; D is uncertain. CDR3 sequence reads: CASSVGSYNEQFF. The CDR3 DNA reads TGTGCCAGCAGCGTAGGTAGCTACAATGAGCAGTTCTTC.